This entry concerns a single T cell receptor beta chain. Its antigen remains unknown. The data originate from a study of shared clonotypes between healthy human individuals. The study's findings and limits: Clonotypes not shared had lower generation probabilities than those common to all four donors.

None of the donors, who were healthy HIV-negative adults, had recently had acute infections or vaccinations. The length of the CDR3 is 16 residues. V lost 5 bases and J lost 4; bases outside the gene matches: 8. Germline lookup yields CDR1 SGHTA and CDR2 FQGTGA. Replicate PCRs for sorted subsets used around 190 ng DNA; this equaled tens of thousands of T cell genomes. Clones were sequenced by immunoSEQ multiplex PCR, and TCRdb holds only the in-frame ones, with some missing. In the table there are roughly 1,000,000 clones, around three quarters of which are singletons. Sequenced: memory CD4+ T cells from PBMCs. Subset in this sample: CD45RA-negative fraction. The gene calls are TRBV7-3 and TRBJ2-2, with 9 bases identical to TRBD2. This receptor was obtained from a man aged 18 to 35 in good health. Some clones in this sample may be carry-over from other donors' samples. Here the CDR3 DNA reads TGTGCCAGCAGCGCCGCGGGAGGGCCGGGCACCGGGGAGCTGTTTTTT. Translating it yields CASSAAGGPGTGELFF. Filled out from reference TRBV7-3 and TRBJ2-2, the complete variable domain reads GAGVSQTPSNKVTEKGKYVELRCDPISGHTALYWYRQSLGQGPEFLIYFQGTGAADDSGLPNDRFFAVRPEGSVSTLKIQRTERGDSAVYLCASSAAGGPGTGELFFGEGSRLTVL.